The subject of this entry is one TCR beta chain. What it binds is not known. As handled by the study authors: In papillary thyroid cancer, a distant-metastasis classifier was built using CDR3 differences across clinicopathological groups. TCRdb reprocessed the PCR reads via MiXCR. None of the V and J calls come from the authors' own analysis; TCRdb made them. The table lists 16,000 or so clones, around 23% of them singletons, with roughly 14% in the top ten. Thyroid surgery was performed in patients who had received no treatment beforehand. Trimming at V came to 3 bases and at J to 0 bases, leaving 1 base not matched to a gene. CDR3 length: 14 amino acids. Germline V gene sequence: CDR1 LNHDA, CDR2 SQIVND (reference sequence). These data belong to a study of metastatic and nonmetastatic thyroid tumors. Study-wide background: Samples came from malignant and benign thyroid patients, and repertoires were compared across blood and tumor or nodule tissue. Study results and caveats: Malignant tumors reportedly showed significantly higher TCR beta diversity than benign nodules in both blood and tumor.

The sample taken for sequencing was adjacent normal tissue. The sequence came from a female donor with papillary thyroid cancer or a benign thyroid nodule (not recorded which). Some clones in this sample may be carry-over from other donors' samples. The chain carries TRBV19 and TRBJ1-1, with 7 bases that match TRBD1. The CDR3, as DNA: TGTGCCAGTAGTATGGGGACAGTGAACACTGAAGCTTTCTTT. Encoded protein: CASSMGTVNTEAFF.